The 32 T cell receptor beta chains listed next were all sequenced from one sample in a study of blood T cells in healthy people across ages. Then a second PCR, running about 6 to 12 cycles, was carried out with a sample-barcoded 5' primer and a J-beta primer mix. TCRdb re-derived calls from the 5' RACE reads in MiXCR, one entry per CDR3 protein. This table holds around 1,000,000 distinct CDR3 sequences, roughly two fifths found once. Source material: blood. These receptors came from a man aged 18 to 29 in good health.

Worth noting for this clonotype: A much larger clone differs by one base, so this may be a read error. V usage is TRBV11-2 and J usage is TRBJ1-1; 7 nucleotides line up with TRBD1. The trim removed 5 bases at V and 0 bases at J, leaving 21 bases unmatched. Germline loops: CDR1 SGHAT, CDR2 FQNNGV. The CDR3 is made up of 20 amino acids. This chain's CDR3 is CASSAGRTGATLSLNTEAFF. CDR3 in DNA: TGTGCCAGCAGCGCAGGCCGTACAGGGGCGACACTATCCTTGAACACTGAAGCTTTCTTT. Drawing the rest from reference TRBV11-2 and TRBJ1-1, the complete variable domain is EAGVAQSPRYKIIEKRQSVAFWCNPISGHATLYWYQQILGQGPKLLIQFQNNGVVDDSQLPKDRFSAERLKGVDSTLKIQPAKLEDSAVYLCASSAGRTGATLSLNTEAFFGQGTRLTVV.

This chain connects TRBV7-2 to TRBJ1-1; 7 bases map to TRBD1. Germline CDR1 reads SGHTA; CDR2 reads FQGNSA. V dropped 5 bases and J dropped 0; count of bases not matched to a gene: 9. The CDR3 extends over 16 amino acids. In DNA, the CDR3 is TGTGCCAGCAGCGTCCGGGACAGCCGTGTGAACACTGAAGCTTTCTTT. Its translation is CASSVRDSRVNTEAFF.

The V gene is TRBV6-6, the J gene TRBJ2-5, with 9 bases fitting TRBD1. The V segment lost 5 bases and the J segment 4 bases; nucleotides outside the gene matches: 5. Looked up from germline, CDR1 is MNHNY and CDR2 is SVGAGI (reference sequence). The CDR3 length is 14 residues. The CDR3 DNA is TGTGCCAGCAGTACGACAGGGGGTAGAGAGACCCAGTACTTC. Its protein is CASSTTGGRETQYF.

The chain links TRBV27 to TRBJ2-1; D is tentatively TRBD1 or TRBD2 (5 bases each). The end of the DNA fits TRBJ2-7 better, so the J call may be wrong. This CDR3 spans 16 amino acids. CDR1 and CDR2 (germline): MNHEY, SMNVEV (reference sequence). The CDR3 spells CASREIRDGIYNEQYF. DNA of the CDR3: TGTGCCAGCAGAGAGATCCGGGACGGGATATACAATGAGCAGTACTTC.

J is TRBJ2-1 and V is TRBV20-1; the D gene is possibly TRBD1 (5 bases). V lost 5 bases and J 8 bases, leaving 19 bases between the germline ends. This CDR3 has 14 residues. Looked up from germline, CDR1 is DFQATT and CDR2 is SNEGSKA (reference sequence). Here the CDR3 reads CSAGLSRVVHEQFF. CDR3 DNA sequence: TGCAGTGCTGGCCTAAGCAGGGTAGTCCATGAGCAGTTCTTC.

This clonotype was seen just once. V usage is TRBV5-4 and J usage is TRBJ1-6, with 9 bases that match TRBD1. Germline V gene sequence: CDR1 SGHNT, CDR2 YYREEE (reference sequence). The CDR3 is 15 amino acids. The ends lost 4 bases at V and 8 bases at J; junction bases unmatched: 7. The CDR3 protein is CASSPGRDRDSPLHF. CDR3 bases: TGTGCCAGCAGCCCCGGCAGGGACAGGGATTCACCCCTCCACTTT.

Details on this clonotype: This may be a read error, as it is one base from a much larger clone. V is TRBV15 and J is TRBJ2-1; D not resolved. Germline V CDR1 and CDR2: LNHNV, YYDKDF (reference sequence). This CDR3 is 13 amino acids long. CDR3 in DNA: TGTGCCACCGGCAGAACGCTAGGAAATGAGCAGTTCTTC. Protein sequence: CATGRTLGNEQFF. Variable domain in full (rest from reference TRBV15 and TRBJ2-1): DAMVIQNPRYQVTQFGKPVTLSCSQTLNHNVMYWYQQKSSQAPKLLFHYYDKDFNNEADTPDNFQSRRPNTSFCFLDIRSPGLGDTAMYLCATGRTLGNEQFFGPGTRLTVL.

Comment on this clonotype: This may be a read error: a much more frequent sequence differs by one nucleotide. The chain carries TRBV12-3 or TRBV12-4 and TRBJ2-4; 7 bases agree with TRBD1. The J call may be faulty, since TRBJ2-7 better matches the DNA end. This CDR3 is 16 amino acids long. The CDR3: CASSPGQLLSKHEQYF. CDR3 DNA: TGTGCCAGCAGCCCGGGACAGCTCTTATCGAAGCACGAGCAGTACTTC.

The count of this clonotype is one. The chain is built from TRBV5-1 and TRBJ2-7, with 13 bases lining up with TRBD2. J lost 7 bases, V lost 2 bases, and 12 bases had no gene match. The germline V gene has CDR1 SGHRS and CDR2 YFSETQ. The CDR3 is 17 amino acids. The CDR3 protein is CASSLGLAGAPYNEQYF. The CDR3 DNA sequence: TGCGCCAGCAGCTTAGGACTAGCGGGGGCCCCTTACAATGAGCAGTACTTC. The variable domain in full, with the rest retrieved from reference TRBV5-1 and TRBJ2-7, is KAGVTQTPRYLIKTRGQQVTLSCSPISGHRSVSWYQQTPGQGLQFLFEYFSETQRNKGNFPGRFSGRQFSNSRSEMNVSTLELGDSALYLCASSLGLAGAPYNEQYFGPGTRLTVT.

J is TRBJ1-6 and V is TRBV12-3 or TRBV12-4, with 9 nucleotides matching TRBD1. The CDR3 runs to 15 residues. Trimming removed 6 bases from V and 9 bases from J; junction bases left unmatched: 9. The CDR3 sequence: CASRTGGSLSSPLHF. The DNA for the CDR3 is TGTGCCAGCAGGACAGGGGGAAGCCTGTCTTCACCCCTCCACTTT.

The chain combines TRBV4-3 with TRBJ1-2; D gene uncertain. Germline assignment: CDR1 LGHNA and CDR2 YSLEER. The V end was cut by 0 bases, the J end by 0 bases, with 17 bases between. The CDR3 is 18 amino acids. The CDR3 reads CASSQDTGYDRSNYGYTF. CDR3 DNA: TGCGCCAGCAGCCAAGATACCGGGTATGATCGTTCTAACTATGGCTACACCTTC.

DNA of the CDR3: TGTGCCAGCAGCGCCAGGTTGGACGGGGAGCTGTTTTTT. Its translation: CASSARLDGELFF. The rearrangement uses TRBV9 and TRBJ2-2; D not resolved. The V end was cut by 3 bases, the J end by 7 bases, with 10 bases between. This CDR3 comprises 13 residues. CDR1 and CDR2 from the germline V gene are SGDLS and YYNGEE.

This sequence joins TRBV29-1 and TRBJ1-1, with D hard to call. V lost 4 bases to trimming and J lost 0 bases, with 6 bases between them. From germline, CDR1 is SQVTM and CDR2 ANQGSEA. The CDR3 consists of 12 residues. CDR3 region: CSVADMNTEAFF. CDR3 DNA sequence: TGCAGCGTTGCAGACATGAACACTGAAGCTTTCTTT. Together with reference TRBV29-1 and TRBJ1-1, the CDR3 gives the full variable domain: SAVISQKPSRDICQRGTSLTIQCQVDSQVTMMFWYRQQPGQSLTLIATANQGSEATYESGFVIDKFPISRPNLTFSTLTVSNMSPEDSSIYLCSVADMNTEAFFGQGTRLTVV.

The CDR3 DNA follows: TGTGCCATCAGTGAGTTCTCCCGGGAGACCCAGTACTTC. Translation: CAISEFSRETQYF. The J gene is TRBJ2-5, the V gene TRBV10-3; no clear D. The V end lost 1 base, the J end lost 5 bases, and 8 bases lay between the germline ends. The germline CDR1 and CDR2 sequences are ENHRY and SYGVKD. The CDR3 has 13 amino acids.

This clonotype was seen repeatedly, ten times or more. DNA for the CDR3: TGCGCCAGCAGCGCGGGCGGAAGCAATCAGCCCCAGCATTTT. It specifies CASSAGGSNQPQHF. This rearrangement joins TRBV5-1 to TRBJ1-5; no firm D call. Trimming removed 4 bases from V and 1 base from J, with 9 bases in between. The CDR3 spans 14 residues. Germline V gives CDR1 SGHRS, CDR2 YFSETQ.

The chain recombines TRBV28 with TRBJ1-2; D perhaps matches TRBD1 (5 bases). The CDR3 is 10 residues long. Germline V gene data show CDR1 as MDHEN and CDR2 as SYDVKM. The V end was cut by 8 bases, the J end by 10 bases, with 11 bases between. The CDR3 nucleotides are TGTGCCAGCTCGGGGCAGACCTACACCTTC. Translated, it gives CASSGQTYTF.

This clonotype turned up a few times. The gene calls are TRBV27 and TRBJ2-5; 8 bases align to TRBD2. The CDR3 runs to 14 residues. J lost 11 bases, V lost 2 bases, and 10 bases had no gene match. Germline V lookup: CDR1 MNHEY, CDR2 SMNVEV (reference sequence). The CDR3, as DNA: TGTGCCAGCAGTTTAGGAGCGGGGGTTAATGAGCAGTACTTC. Its translation: CASSLGAGVNEQYF.

In this sample, this clonotype turned up a few times. This chain uses TRBV11-3 with TRBJ2-1; TRBD1 aligns across 7 bases. CDR1 is SGHNT, CDR2 YENEEA, per germline. The CDR3 is 15 amino acids. Trimming at V came to 5 bases and at J to 6 bases, leaving 10 bases not matched to a gene. CDR3 DNA: TGTGCCAGCAGCCCCCGGACAGGAGAGGTCAATGAGCAGTTCTTC. Residues: CASSPRTGEVNEQFF.

The chain carries TRBV7-2 and TRBJ1-2, with TRBD1 as a possible D gene (6 bases). The CDR3 sequence is 15 residues long. Germline V gene lookup returns CDR1 SGHTA and CDR2 FQGNSA. The germline V and J ends were trimmed by 1 base and 4 bases, with 13 bases remaining between them. The CDR3 sequence is CASSLGTGTTYGYTF. The CDR3, as DNA: TGTGCCAGCAGCTTAGGGACGGGGACAACCTATGGCTACACCTTC.

This clonotype was counted between two and nine times. The chain combines TRBV20-1 with TRBJ1-4, with D maybe TRBD1 (5 bases). The CDR3 extends over 15 amino acids. Looked up from germline, CDR1 is DFQATT and CDR2 is SNEGSKA (reference sequence). The ends were cut back, 2 bases at V and 0 bases at J, with 10 bases in the middle. CDR3 nucleotides: TGCAGTGCTAGAAAGGGGTCCTCAACTAATGAAAAACTGTTTTTT. Amino acid sequence: CSARKGSSTNEKLFF.

CDR3 loop: CASSILGQPYEQYF. CDR3 DNA: TGTGCCAGCAGTATCTTGGGACAGCCCTACGAGCAGTACTTC. J is TRBJ2-7 and V is TRBV12-3 or TRBV12-4; 7 positions match TRBD1. The CDR3 has 14 residues. V was clipped by 5 bases and J by 2 bases; unmatched bases: 6.

This chain uses TRBV12-1 with TRBJ2-5; TRBD2 is the table's D call and was not checked against the DNA. TRBV12-1 is shown as a pseudogene. This CDR3 contains 14 residues. The CDR3 bases are TGTGCCAACCCGCCCCTAGCGGGGGGGCATGAGCAGTACTTC. Translated: CANPPLAGGHEQYF.

This clonotype was picked up a small number of times. J is TRBJ2-1 and V is TRBV7-9; no reliable D call. V was clipped by 5 bases and J by 9 bases, with 11 bases between them. The CDR3 has 12 residues. CDR1 is SEHNR and CDR2 is FQNEAQ in the germline V gene (reference sequence). The CDR3 reads CASSVTGLEQFF. Written as DNA, the CDR3 is TGTGCCAGCAGCGTGACCGGGCTTGAGCAGTTCTTC. The full variable domain, rest sourced from reference TRBV7-9 and TRBJ2-1, is DTGVSQNPRHKITKRGQNVTFRCDPISEHNRLYWYRQTLGQGPEFLTYFQNEAQLEKSRLLSDRFSAERPKGSFSTLEIQRTEQGDSAMYLCASSVTGLEQFFGPGTRLTVL.

The V gene is TRBV4-1, the J gene TRBJ2-7; D remains ambiguous. CDR1 is MGHRA, CDR2 YSYEKL, per germline. The CDR3 runs 14 residues. V gave up 0 bases and J gave up 7 bases, with 13 bases separating them. DNA of the CDR3: TGCGCCAGCAGCCAAGATCCAACCTACAAGGAGCAGTACTTC. Encoded protein: CASSQDPTYKEQYF.

The J gene is TRBJ2-3, the V gene TRBV5-4; D uncertain. Trimming cost V 2 bases and J 1 base, with 14 bases left between them. Looked up from germline, CDR1 is SGHNT and CDR2 is YYREEE (reference sequence). The CDR3 spans 16 residues. The CDR3 loop is CASSLPETGGTDTQYF. DNA for the CDR3: TGTGCCAGCAGCTTACCAGAAACCGGAGGCACAGATACGCAGTATTTT.

This clonotype was detected only a few times. V usage is TRBV3-1 and J usage is TRBJ2-7, with no clear D. Between the trimmed V and J ends, which lost 0 bases and 1 base, there was a span of 7 bases. Germline V gene lookup returns CDR1 LGHDT and CDR2 YNNKEL (reference sequence). CDR3 length: 14 residues. The CDR3 DNA sequence: TGTGCCAGCAGCCAAGATACAGTGTCCTACGAGCAGTACTTC. Translating it yields CASSQDTVSYEQYF.

The rearrangement joins TRBV20-1 to TRBJ1-5; perhaps TRBD1 as D (6 bases). The V and J ends lost 3 bases and 1 base respectively, with 16 bases between them. Germline V gene data show CDR1 as DFQATT and CDR2 as SNEGSKA (reference sequence). CDR3 length: 16 amino acids. CDR3 amino acids: CSASQGKVRSNQPQHF. CDR3 bases: TGCAGTGCTAGTCAGGGGAAGGTCCGGAGCAATCAGCCCCAGCATTTT.

This clonotype was found a few times. The chain combines TRBV20-1 with TRBJ2-3, with 7 bases aligning to TRBD2. With V trimmed by 5 bases and J by 8 bases, 19 bases remained unmatched. CDR1 and CDR2 from the germline V gene are DFQATT and SNEGSKA (reference sequence). The CDR3 covers 16 residues. The CDR3 nucleotides read TGCAGTGCTCCCCCCGGGGCTAGCGGACCTGGTTCTACGCAGTATTTT. Residues: CSAPPGASGPGSTQYF.

Only a few counts were recorded for this clonotype. V usage is TRBV20-1 and J usage is TRBJ1-4, with D possibly matching TRBD1 (6 bases). The CDR3 spans 14 residues. The germline V and J ends were trimmed by 6 bases and 3 bases, with 14 bases remaining between them. Germline assignment: CDR1 DFQATT and CDR2 SNEGSKA (reference sequence). The DNA of the CDR3 is TGCAGTGCCCGGACAGAGGTGGCTAATGAAAAACTGTTTTTT. Protein product: CSARTEVANEKLFF.

This clonotype was detected a few times. The rearrangement joins TRBV7-2 to TRBJ2-7; D might be TRBD1 (6 bases). Trimming took 5 bases from V and 2 from J, leaving 16 bases between them. Germline V lookup: CDR1 SGHTA, CDR2 FQGNSA. The CDR3 loop spans 15 amino acids. CDR3 residues: CASSPPRGSAYEQYF. Here the CDR3 DNA reads TGTGCCAGCAGCCCCCCCAGGGGCTCAGCCTACGAGCAGTACTTC. Variable domain in full (rest from reference TRBV7-2 and TRBJ2-7): GAGVSQSPSNKVTEKGKDVELRCDPISGHTALYWYRQSLGQGLEFLIYFQGNSAPDKSGLPSDRFSAERTGGSVSTLTIQRTQQEDSAVYLCASSPPRGSAYEQYFGPGTRLTVT.

V usage is TRBV18 and J usage is TRBJ2-5, with 8 bases fitting TRBD1. The germline V gene encodes CDR1 KGHSH and CDR2 LQKENI. V lost 3 bases and J lost 2; bases outside the gene matches: 5. This CDR3 spans 15 amino acids. In DNA form, the CDR3 reads TGTGCCAGCTCACCGACTAGGACAGGGCAAGAGACCCAGTACTTC. It encodes CASSPTRTGQETQYF. Full variable domain (outside the CDR3, taken from reference TRBV18 and TRBJ2-5): NAGVMQNPRHLVRRRGQEARLRCSPMKGHSHVYWYRQLPEEGLKFMVYLQKENIIDESGMPKERFSAEFPKEGPSILRIQQVVRGDSAAYFCASSPTRTGQETQYFGPGTRLLVL.

The J gene is TRBJ1-3, the V gene TRBV4-1; TRBD1 might be the D (6 bases). The CDR3 is 19 residues long. Trimming removed 0 bases from V and 1 base from J, with 19 bases in between. The V gene's germline CDR1 is MGHRA and CDR2 YSYEKL. Written as DNA, the CDR3 is TGCGCCAGCAGCCAAGATTGGGGGCGTTGGGTCCAGTCTGGAAACACCATATATTTT. As protein: CASSQDWGRWVQSGNTIYF.